The sequence of this T cell receptor beta chain was determined in a study of cytomegalovirus exposure and HLA in healthy donors. On the study more broadly: Of all 400 or so donors who were genotyped, roughly 81% belonged to the Caucasian-associated ancestry cluster.

The CDR3 spans 21 residues. The primer mix had 60 Vbeta and 13 Jbeta primers. Repertoires were generated with immunoSEQ multiplex PCR, while TCRdb's copy carries only in-frame clones and drops some. Here the sample spans 90,000 or so clones, 75% to 90% being singletons. General study points: Other equally common chains were less clonally expanded than HLA-associated TCR beta chains, a later analysis showed. Approximately 18,000 TCR beta sequences were associated with HLA alleles at 0.05 false discovery rate in a later analysis.

Worth noting for this clone: The antigen remains unidentified.

The genes are TRBV12-2 and TRBJ2-5; TRBD1, the table's D call, was not compared with the DNA. TRBV12-2 is a known pseudogene. The sample comprised PBMCs. The clonotype comes from a man between 50 and 59 years old in good health and CMV-seropositive. The CDR3 spells CASRPRRAHRLGPRTEETQYF. CDR3 DNA sequence: TGTGCAAGTCGCCCTAGACGCGCCCACAGGTTAGGACCCCGGACAGAAGAGACCCAGTACTTC.